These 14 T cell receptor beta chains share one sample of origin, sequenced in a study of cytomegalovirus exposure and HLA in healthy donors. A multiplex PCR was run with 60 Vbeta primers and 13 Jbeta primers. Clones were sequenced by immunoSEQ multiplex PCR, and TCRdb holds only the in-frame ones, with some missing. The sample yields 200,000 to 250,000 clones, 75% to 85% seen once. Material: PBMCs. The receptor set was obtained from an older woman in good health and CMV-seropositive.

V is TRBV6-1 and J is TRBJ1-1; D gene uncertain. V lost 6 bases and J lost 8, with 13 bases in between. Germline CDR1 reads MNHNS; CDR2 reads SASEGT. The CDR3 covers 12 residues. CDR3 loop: CASRGPPLEAFF. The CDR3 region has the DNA TGTGCCAGCAGGGGCCCCCCCCTCGAAGCTTTCTTT.

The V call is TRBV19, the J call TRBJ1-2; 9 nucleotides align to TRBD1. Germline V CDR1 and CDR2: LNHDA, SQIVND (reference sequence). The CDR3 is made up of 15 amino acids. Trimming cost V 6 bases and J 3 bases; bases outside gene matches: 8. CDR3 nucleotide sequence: TGTGCCAGTAGACAAACAGGGGGCGCAGACTATGGCTACACCTTC. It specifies CASRQTGGADYGYTF. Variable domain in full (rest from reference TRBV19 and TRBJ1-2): DGGITQSPKYLFRKEGQNVTLSCEQNLNHDAMYWYRQDPGQGLRLIYYSQIVNDFQKGDIAEGYSVSREKKESFPLTVTSAQKNPTAFYLCASRQTGGADYGYTFGSGTRLTVV.

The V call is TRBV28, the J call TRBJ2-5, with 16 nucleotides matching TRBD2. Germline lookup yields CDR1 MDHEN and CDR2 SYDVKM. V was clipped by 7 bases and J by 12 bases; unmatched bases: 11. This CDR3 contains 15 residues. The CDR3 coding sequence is TGTGCCAGCACCCAAGGGGGGACTAGCGGGAGGGTGGAGTACTTC. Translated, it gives CASTQGGTSGRVEYF.

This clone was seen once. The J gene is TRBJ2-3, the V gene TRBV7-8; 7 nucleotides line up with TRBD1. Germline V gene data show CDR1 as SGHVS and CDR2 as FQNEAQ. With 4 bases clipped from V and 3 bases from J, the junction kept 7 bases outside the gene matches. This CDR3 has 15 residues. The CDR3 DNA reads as TGTGCCAGCAGCTCCGGGACAGTCATTACAGATACGCAGTATTTT. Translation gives CASSSGTVITDTQYF. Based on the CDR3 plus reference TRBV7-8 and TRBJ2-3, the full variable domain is GAGVSQSPRYKVAKRGQDVALRCDPISGHVSLFWYQQALGQGPEFLTYFQNEAQLDKSGLPSDRFFAERPEGSVSTLKIQRTQQEDSAVYLCASSSGTVITDTQYFGPGTRLTVL.

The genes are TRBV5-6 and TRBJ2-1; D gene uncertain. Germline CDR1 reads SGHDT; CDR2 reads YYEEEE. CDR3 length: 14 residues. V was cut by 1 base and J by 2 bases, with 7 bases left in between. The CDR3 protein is CASSLRRTYNEQFF. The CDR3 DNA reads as TGTGCCAGCAGCTTGAGGCGGACCTACAATGAGCAGTTCTTC.

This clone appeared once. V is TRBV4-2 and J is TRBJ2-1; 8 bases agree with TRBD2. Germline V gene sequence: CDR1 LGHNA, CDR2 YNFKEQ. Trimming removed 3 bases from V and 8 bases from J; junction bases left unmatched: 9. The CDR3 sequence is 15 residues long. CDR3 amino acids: CASSQGLEGRYEQFF. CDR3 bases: TGTGCCAGCAGCCAGGGACTAGAGGGGAGGTATGAGCAGTTCTTC.

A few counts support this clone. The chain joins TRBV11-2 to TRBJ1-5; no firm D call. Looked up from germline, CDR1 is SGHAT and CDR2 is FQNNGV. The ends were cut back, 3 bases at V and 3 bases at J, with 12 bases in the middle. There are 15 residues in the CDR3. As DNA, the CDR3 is TGTGCCAGCAGCTTCCGAGGGTTGGCCAATCAGCCCCAGCATTTT. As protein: CASSFRGLANQPQHF.

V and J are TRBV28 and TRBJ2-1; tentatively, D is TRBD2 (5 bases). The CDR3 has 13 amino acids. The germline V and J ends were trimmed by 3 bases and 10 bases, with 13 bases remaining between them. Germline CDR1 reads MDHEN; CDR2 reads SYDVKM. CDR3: CASSLDLKREQFF. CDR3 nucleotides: TGTGCCAGCAGTTTGGACTTGAAAAGGGAGCAGTTCTTC.

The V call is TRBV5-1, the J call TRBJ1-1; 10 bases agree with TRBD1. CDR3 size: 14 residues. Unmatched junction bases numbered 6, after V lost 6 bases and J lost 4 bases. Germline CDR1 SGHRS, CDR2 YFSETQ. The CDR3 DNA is TGCGCCAGCACCACCGGGACAGGGGCCACTGAAGCTTTCTTT. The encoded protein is CASTTGTGATEAFF.

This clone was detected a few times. In nucleotides, the CDR3 is TGTGCCAGAGGACAGGGGGCCTATGGCTACACCTTC. Its protein is CARGQGAYGYTF. The chain links TRBV19 to TRBJ1-2; 11 bases line up with TRBD1. V lost 9 bases to trimming and J lost 4 bases; unmatched junction nucleotides: 1. Germline CDR1 is LNHDA and CDR2 is SQIVND (reference sequence). This CDR3 contains 12 residues. The whole variable domain, remainder taken from reference TRBV19 and TRBJ1-2, is DGGITQSPKYLFRKEGQNVTLSCEQNLNHDAMYWYRQDPGQGLRLIYYSQIVNDFQKGDIAEGYSVSREKKESFPLTVTSAQKNPTAFYLCARGQGAYGYTFGSGTRLTVV.

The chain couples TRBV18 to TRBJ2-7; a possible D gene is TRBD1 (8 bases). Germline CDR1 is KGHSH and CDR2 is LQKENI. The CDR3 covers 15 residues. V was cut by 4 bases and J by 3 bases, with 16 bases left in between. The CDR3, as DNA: TGTGCCAGCTCACAGTCGACAGGGGAGGGCTACGAGCAGTACTTC. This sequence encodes CASSQSTGEGYEQYF. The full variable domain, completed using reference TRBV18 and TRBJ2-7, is NAGVMQNPRHLVRRRGQEARLRCSPMKGHSHVYWYRQLPEEGLKFMVYLQKENIIDESGMPKERFSAEFPKEGPSILRIQQVVRGDSAAYFCASSQSTGEGYEQYFGPGTRLTVT.

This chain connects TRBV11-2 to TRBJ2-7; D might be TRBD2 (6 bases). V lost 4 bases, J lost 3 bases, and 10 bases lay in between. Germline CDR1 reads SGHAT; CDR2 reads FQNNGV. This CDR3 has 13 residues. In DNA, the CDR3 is TGTGCCAGCAGCTCGGGACTCAACTACGAGCAGTACTTC. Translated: CASSSGLNYEQYF.

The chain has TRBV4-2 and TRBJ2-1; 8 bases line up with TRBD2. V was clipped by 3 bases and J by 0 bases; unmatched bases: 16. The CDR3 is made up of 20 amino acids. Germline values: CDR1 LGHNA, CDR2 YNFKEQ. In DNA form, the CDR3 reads TGTGCCAGCAGCCACCCGAGGGGGAGTGGCGGGGGGAACTCCTACAATGAGCAGTTCTTC. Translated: CASSHPRGSGGGNSYNEQFF.

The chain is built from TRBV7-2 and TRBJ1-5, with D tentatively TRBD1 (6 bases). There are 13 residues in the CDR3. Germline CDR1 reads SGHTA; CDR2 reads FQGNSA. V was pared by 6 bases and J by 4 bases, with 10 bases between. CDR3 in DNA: TGTGCCAGCAGTCCGGACAGAAATCAGCCCCAGCATTTT. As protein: CASSPDRNQPQHF.